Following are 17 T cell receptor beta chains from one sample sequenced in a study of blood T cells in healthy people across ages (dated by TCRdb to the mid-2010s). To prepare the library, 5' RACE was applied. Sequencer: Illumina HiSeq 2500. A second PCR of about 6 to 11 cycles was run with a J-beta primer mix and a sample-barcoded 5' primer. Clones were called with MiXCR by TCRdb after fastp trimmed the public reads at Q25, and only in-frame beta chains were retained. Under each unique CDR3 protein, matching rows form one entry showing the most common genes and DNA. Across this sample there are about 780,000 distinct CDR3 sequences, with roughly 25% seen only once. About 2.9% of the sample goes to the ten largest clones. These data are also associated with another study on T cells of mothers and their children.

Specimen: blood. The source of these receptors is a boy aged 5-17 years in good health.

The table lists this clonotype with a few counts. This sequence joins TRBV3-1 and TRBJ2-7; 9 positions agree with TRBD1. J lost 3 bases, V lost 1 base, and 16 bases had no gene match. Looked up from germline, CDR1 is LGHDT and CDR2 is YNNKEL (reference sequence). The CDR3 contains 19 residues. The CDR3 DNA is TGTGCCAGCAGCCAAGTCGGCCGAGACTTGTGGGACAGGGACTACGAGCAGTACTTC. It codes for CASSQVGRDLWDRDYEQYF.

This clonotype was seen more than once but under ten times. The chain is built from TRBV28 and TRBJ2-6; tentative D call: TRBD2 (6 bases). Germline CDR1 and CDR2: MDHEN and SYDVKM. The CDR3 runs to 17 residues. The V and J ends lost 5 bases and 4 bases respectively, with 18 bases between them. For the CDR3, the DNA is TGTGCCAGCAGTCCCTCAGGGAGGAAAGCAGGGGCCAACGTCCTGACTTTC. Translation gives CASSPSGRKAGANVLTF.

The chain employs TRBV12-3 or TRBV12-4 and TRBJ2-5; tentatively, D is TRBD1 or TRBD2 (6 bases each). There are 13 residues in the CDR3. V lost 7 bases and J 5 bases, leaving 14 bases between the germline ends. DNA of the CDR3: TGTGCCAGCACTTTCCGGGGGCTGGAGACCCAGTACTTC. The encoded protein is CASTFRGLETQYF.

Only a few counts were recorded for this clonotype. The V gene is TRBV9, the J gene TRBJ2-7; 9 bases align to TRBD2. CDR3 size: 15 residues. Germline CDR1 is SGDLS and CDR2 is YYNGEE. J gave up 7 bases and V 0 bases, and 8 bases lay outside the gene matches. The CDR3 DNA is TGTGCCAGCAGCGTAGCTTCCTTCGCGGGGGGGGAGCAGTACTTC. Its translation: CASSVASFAGGEQYF.

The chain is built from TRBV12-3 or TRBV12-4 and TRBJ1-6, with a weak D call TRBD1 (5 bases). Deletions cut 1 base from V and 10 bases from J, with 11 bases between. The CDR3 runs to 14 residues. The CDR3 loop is CASSLGGGTSPLHF. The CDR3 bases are TGTGCCAGCAGTTTAGGGGGAGGGACCTCACCCCTCCACTTT.

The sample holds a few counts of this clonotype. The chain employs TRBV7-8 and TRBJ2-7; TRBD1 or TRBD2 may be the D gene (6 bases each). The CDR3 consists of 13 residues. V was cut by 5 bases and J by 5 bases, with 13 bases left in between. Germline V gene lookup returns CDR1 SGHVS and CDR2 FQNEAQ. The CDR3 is CASSRRGTNEQYF. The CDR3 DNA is TGTGCCAGCAGCCGGAGGGGGACCAACGAGCAGTACTTC.

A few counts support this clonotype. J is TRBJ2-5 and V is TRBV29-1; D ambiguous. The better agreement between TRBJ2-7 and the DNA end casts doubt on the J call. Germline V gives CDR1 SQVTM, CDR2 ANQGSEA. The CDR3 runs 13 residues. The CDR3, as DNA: TGCAGCGTTGGCAGGTACGGCAACTACGAGCAGTACTTC. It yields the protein CSVGRYGNYEQYF.

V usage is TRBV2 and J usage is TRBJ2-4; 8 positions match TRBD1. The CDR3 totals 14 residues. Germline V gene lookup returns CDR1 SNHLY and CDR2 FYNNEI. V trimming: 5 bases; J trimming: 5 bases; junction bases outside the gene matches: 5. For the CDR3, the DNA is TGTGCCAGCAGTTTGGACAGGGCGGAAAACATTCAGTACTTC. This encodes CASSLDRAENIQYF.

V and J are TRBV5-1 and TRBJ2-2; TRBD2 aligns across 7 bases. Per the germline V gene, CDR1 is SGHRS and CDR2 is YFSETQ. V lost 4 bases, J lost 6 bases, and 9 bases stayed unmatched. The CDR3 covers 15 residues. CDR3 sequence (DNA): TGCGCCAGCAGCCACGGACTAGTTCGTTCCGGGGAGCTGTTTTTT. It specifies CASSHGLVRSGELFF.

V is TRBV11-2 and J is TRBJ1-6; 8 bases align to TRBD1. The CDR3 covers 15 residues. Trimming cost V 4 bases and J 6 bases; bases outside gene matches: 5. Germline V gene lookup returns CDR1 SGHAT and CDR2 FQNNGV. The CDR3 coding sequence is TGTGCCAGCAGCTCACAGGGGGGAACTAATTCACCCCTCCACTTT. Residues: CASSSQGGTNSPLHF.

The CDR3 nucleotides are TGCGCCAGCAGCCTAACGTGGAAGGGAGGAGATGAAAAACTGTTTTTT. It is translated as CASSLTWKGGDEKLFF. The rearrangement uses TRBV4-1 and TRBJ1-4; D is uncertain. The CDR3 sequence is 16 residues long. Trimming removed 4 bases at V and 6 bases at J, with 18 bases between. Germline CDR1 MGHRA, CDR2 YSYEKL.

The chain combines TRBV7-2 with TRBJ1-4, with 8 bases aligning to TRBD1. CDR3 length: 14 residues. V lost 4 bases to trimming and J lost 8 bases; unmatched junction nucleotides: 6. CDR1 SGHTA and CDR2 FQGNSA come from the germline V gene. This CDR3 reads CASSSTGVQEKLFF. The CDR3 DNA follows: TGTGCCAGCAGCTCGACAGGGGTGCAGGAAAAACTGTTTTTT.

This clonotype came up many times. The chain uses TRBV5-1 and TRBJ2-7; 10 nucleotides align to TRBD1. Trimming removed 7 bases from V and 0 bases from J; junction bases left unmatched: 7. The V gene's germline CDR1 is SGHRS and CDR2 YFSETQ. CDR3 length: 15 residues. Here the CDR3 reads CASGAGTGVSYEQYF. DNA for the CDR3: TGCGCCAGCGGAGCCGGGACAGGGGTCTCCTACGAGCAGTACTTC.

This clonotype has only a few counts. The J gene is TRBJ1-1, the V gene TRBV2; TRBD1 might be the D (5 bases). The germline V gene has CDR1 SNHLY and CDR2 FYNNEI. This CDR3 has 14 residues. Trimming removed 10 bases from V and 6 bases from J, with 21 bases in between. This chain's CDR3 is CATRDPGEHSEAFF. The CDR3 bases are TGTGCCACGCGGGACCCGGGGGAACACTCTGAAGCTTTCTTT.

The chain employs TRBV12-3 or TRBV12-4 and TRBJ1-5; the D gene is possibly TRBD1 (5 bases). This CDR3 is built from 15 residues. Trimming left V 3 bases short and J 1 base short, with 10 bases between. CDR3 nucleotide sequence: TGTGCCAGCAGTTTGGGCAGGGCAAGCAATCAGCCCCAGCATTTT. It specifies CASSLGRASNQPQHF.

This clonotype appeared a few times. CDR3 sequence: CASSLREATQYF. The CDR3 DNA sequence: TGTGCCAGCAGCCTCAGGGAGGCCACGCAGTATTTT. The chain carries TRBV12-3 or TRBV12-4 and TRBJ2-3; TRBD2 might be the D (6 bases). The CDR3 loop spans 12 amino acids. V was shortened by 6 bases and J by 9 bases, with 13 bases between the two germline ends.

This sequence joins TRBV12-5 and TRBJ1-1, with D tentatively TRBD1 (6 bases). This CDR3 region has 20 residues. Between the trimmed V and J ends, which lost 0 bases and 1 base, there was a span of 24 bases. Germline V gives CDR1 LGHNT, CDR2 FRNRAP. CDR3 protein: CASGLVRMGGAGLTNTEAFF. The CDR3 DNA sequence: TGTGCTAGTGGTTTGGTACGGATGGGGGGCGCCGGCCTTACGAACACTGAAGCTTTCTTT.